The present TCR beta chain was sequenced within a study of identifying expanded T cells in peripheral blood. Produced via immunoSEQ multiplex PCR; TCRdb's table is partial and in-frame only. The sample carries around 60,000 clones, about 80% recorded once. V lost 4 bases and J lost 3; bases outside the gene matches: 6. The CDR3 runs 16 residues. Germline assignment: CDR1 MGHDK and CDR2 SYGVNS. This sequence was found in a person aged 18-69 years in good health. Sequenced: blood. The rearrangement joins TRBV25-1 to TRBJ2-5; 12 nucleotides line up with TRBD2. The chain's CDR3 is CASSVPSGGAKETQYF. The CDR3 DNA is TGTGCCAGCAGTGTTCCTAGCGGGGGGGCCAAAGAGACCCAGTACTTC.